Shown below are 28 T cell receptor beta chains from a single sample sequenced in a study of human T cells and chemical hapten exposure. Time point meaning: pre-sensitization, week 0. The treatment: therapeutic diphenylcyclopropenone sensitization with weekly scalp DPC. TCRdb ran MiXCR on the RACE reads and lists one entry per CDR3 protein. The data hold tens of thousands of distinct CDR3 sequences, with over 9% observed a single time. The sequences come from whole blood, collected in connection with sensitization to the hapten diphenylcyclopropenone (DPC). These receptors all stem from a woman aged 35 to 49 with alopecia areata. Some clones in this sample may be carry-over from other donors' samples.

The chain carries TRBV18 and TRBJ1-2, with D unclear. Trimming removed 3 bases at V and 2 bases at J, with 7 bases between. The CDR3 is 13 amino acids. Germline CDR1 KGHSH, CDR2 LQKENI. The CDR3 loop is CASSPGQNYGYTF. The CDR3 DNA reads TGTGCCAGCTCACCGGGTCAGAACTATGGCTACACCTTC. The variable domain in full, with the rest retrieved from reference TRBV18 and TRBJ1-2, is NAGVMQNPRHLVRRRGQEARLRCSPMKGHSHVYWYRQLPEEGLKFMVYLQKENIIDESGMPKERFSAEFPKEGPSILRIQQVVRGDSAAYFCASSPGQNYGYTFGSGTRLTVV.

The genes are TRBV11-1 and TRBJ1-2; TRBD1 agrees at 10 bases. V gave up 5 bases and J gave up 4 bases; unmatched junction bases: 7. This CDR3 spans 15 amino acids. The germline gives CDR1 SGHAT, CDR2 FQDESV (reference sequence). The CDR3 protein is CASSKDRGPVYGYTF. CDR3 bases: TGTGCCAGCAGCAAAGACAGGGGGCCAGTCTATGGCTACACCTTC.

The rearrangement uses TRBV13 and TRBJ1-3; D remains unclear. The CDR3 sequence is 14 residues long. Trimming stripped 0 bases from V and 2 bases from J, with 5 bases between. Germline CDR1 and CDR2: PRHDT and FYEKMQ (reference sequence). The CDR3: CASSLGQTGNTIYF. CDR3 sequence (DNA): TGTGCCAGCAGCTTAGGACAGACTGGAAACACCATATATTTT.

This clonotype was recorded at least ten times. CDR3 protein: CASSLDRDRERPYNEQFF. CDR3 coding DNA: TGTGCCAGCAGCTTAGACCGGGACAGGGAGCGACCTTACAATGAGCAGTTCTTC. The chain recombines TRBV11-3 with TRBJ2-1; 9 nucleotides line up with TRBD1. Germline trimming cut 0 bases from V and 4 bases from J; bases unmatched to any gene: 10. The CDR3 extends over 18 amino acids. CDR1 SGHNT and CDR2 YENEEA come from the germline V gene.

The chain's CDR3 is CASSRKTSGEETQYF. DNA for the CDR3: TGTGCCAGCAGCCGGAAGACTAGCGGGGAGGAGACCCAGTACTTC. This chain joins TRBV7-2 and TRBJ2-5, with 11 bases aligning to TRBD2. Germline V CDR1 and CDR2: SGHTA, FQGNSA. CDR3 size: 15 residues. Trimming cost V 5 bases and J 5 bases; bases outside gene matches: 7.

This clonotype was seen only a few times. This chain uses TRBV28 with TRBJ2-5; perhaps TRBD1 as D (5 bases). The CDR3 has 16 amino acids. The germline CDR1 and CDR2 sequences are MDHEN and SYDVKM. V lost 5 bases and J lost 4, with 20 bases in between. The CDR3 region is CASSPTNPTTAETQYF. The CDR3 coding sequence is TGTGCCAGCAGTCCAACTAACCCCACGACAGCAGAGACCCAGTACTTC. The full variable domain, its missing parts supplied by reference TRBV28 and TRBJ2-5, is DVKVTQSSRYLVKRTGEKVFLECVQDMDHENMFWYRQDPGLGLRLIYFSYDVKMKEKGDIPEGYSVSREKKERFSLILESASTNQTSMYLCASSPTNPTTAETQYFGPGTRLLVL.

The CDR3 DNA sequence: TGCAGCGTTGAGTCTGGACAGGGCCAAGAGACCCAGTACTTC. As protein: CSVESGQGQETQYF. V and J are TRBV29-1 and TRBJ2-5; 8 bases line up with TRBD1. V gave up 3 bases and J gave up 1 base; unmatched junction bases: 4. Per the germline V gene, CDR1 is SQVTM and CDR2 is ANQGSEA. This CDR3 is 14 amino acids long.

This clonotype was recorded once. V usage is TRBV20-1 and J usage is TRBJ2-1; 8 nucleotides align to TRBD1. The CDR3 contains 15 residues. The V segment lost 5 bases and the J segment 3 bases; nucleotides outside the gene matches: 9. Germline CDR1 DFQATT, CDR2 SNEGSKA (reference sequence). The CDR3 nucleotides are TGCAGTGCTGGAAAGACAGGGGAGGACTACAATGAGCAGTTCTTC. As protein: CSAGKTGEDYNEQFF.

This clonotype was found many times. The V call is TRBV30, the J call TRBJ1-2; D is uncertain. V was pared by 0 bases and J by 8 bases, with 13 bases between. Germline-derived CDR1 and CDR2 are GTSNPN and SVGIG (reference sequence). The CDR3 runs 13 residues. CDR3 bases: TGTGCCTGGAGTGTACCGGGTCCTAGGGGCTACACCTTC. It yields the protein CAWSVPGPRGYTF.

This rearrangement joins TRBV6-5 to TRBJ1-3, with D unresolved. There are 15 residues in the CDR3. Trimming took off 6 bases at V and 4 bases at J, with 16 bases between the two ends. Germline values: CDR1 MNHEY, CDR2 SVGAGI. The CDR3 nucleotides are TGTGCCAGCAGGCAGACACCCGATGGAGGAAACACCATATATTTT. Protein sequence: CASRQTPDGGNTIYF.

This clonotype was picked up a small number of times. The V call is TRBV9, the J call TRBJ1-2; a weak D match, TRBD1 (5 bases). Germline CDR1 reads SGDLS; CDR2 reads YYNGEE. This CDR3 comprises 14 residues. V lost 0 bases to trimming and J lost 3 bases, with 9 bases between them. The CDR3 loop is CASSVDGGDYGYTF. The CDR3 bases are TGTGCCAGCAGCGTAGATGGAGGGGACTATGGCTACACCTTC.

The chain is built from TRBV7-6 and TRBJ2-1; maybe TRBD2 (6 bases). Trimming pared 1 base from V and 0 bases from J, leaving 28 bases between. CDR3 length: 22 residues. Looked up from germline, CDR1 is SGHVS and CDR2 is FNYEAQ. The CDR3 region has the DNA TGTGCCAGCAGCTTAGGATTAAGGAGCGCTAGCGTGGGGGGAAACTCCTACAATGAGCAGTTCTTC. Its protein product is CASSLGLRSASVGGNSYNEQFF.

This clonotype was detected many times. The chain has TRBV14 and TRBJ2-7, with TRBD1 matching 9 bases. The CDR3 length is 13 residues. Germline CDR1 reads SGHDN; CDR2 reads FVKESK. J was trimmed by 7 bases and V by 3 bases; bases with no gene match: 4. The CDR3 protein is CASSQTGGGEQYF. CDR3 nucleotide sequence: TGTGCCAGCAGCCAGACAGGGGGTGGTGAGCAGTACTTC.

The sample holds many counts of this clonotype. The chain recombines TRBV20-1 with TRBJ1-5; TRBD1 is a possible D gene (5 bases). The V and J ends lost 0 bases and 0 bases respectively, with 15 bases between them. CDR1 and CDR2 from the germline V gene are DFQATT and SNEGSKA (reference sequence). The CDR3 length is 17 residues. DNA for the CDR3: TGCAGTGCTAGAGATGGGACTGGGACGTATAGCAATCAGCCCCAGCATTTT. Protein product: CSARDGTGTYSNQPQHF.

The table lists this clonotype with many counts. The chain joins TRBV25-1 to TRBJ2-2; D might be TRBD2 (5 bases). The V end was cut by 7 bases, the J end by 2 bases, with 8 bases between. CDR1 and CDR2 (germline): MGHDK, SYGVNS. This CDR3 comprises 13 residues. CDR3 sequence reads: CASTASNTGELFF. In DNA form, the CDR3 reads TGTGCCAGCACCGCTAGCAACACCGGGGAGCTGTTTTTT. Filled out from reference TRBV25-1 and TRBJ2-2, the complete variable domain reads EADIYQTPRYLVIGTGKKITLECSQTMGHDKMYWYQQDPGMELHLIHYSYGVNSTEKGDLSSESTVSRIRTEHFPLTLESARPSHTSQYLCASTASNTGELFFGEGSRLTVL.

This clonotype came up a few times. The V gene is TRBV7-6, the J gene TRBJ1-3; D remains unclear. Germline V gene sequence: CDR1 SGHVS, CDR2 FNYEAQ. This CDR3 has 11 residues. V was shortened by 5 bases and J by 6 bases, with 5 bases between the two germline ends. CDR3 coding DNA: TGTGCCAGCAGCATCGAAAACACCATATATTTT. This gives the protein CASSIENTIYF.

This clonotype was counted many times. The chain recombines TRBV3-1 with TRBJ1-3, with no clear D. This CDR3 has 14 amino acids. Germline V gene lookup returns CDR1 LGHDT and CDR2 YNNKEL (reference sequence). V lost 1 base and J 4 bases, leaving 8 bases between the germline ends. The CDR3 nucleotides read TGTGCCAGCAGCCAAGGGGCAGCGGGAAACACCATATATTTT. This encodes CASSQGAAGNTIYF.

This clonotype was seen ten or more times. This chain connects TRBV18 to TRBJ1-5, with a tentative D call TRBD1 (6 bases). Germline V lookup: CDR1 KGHSH, CDR2 LQKENI. The CDR3 loop spans 16 amino acids. Between the trimmed V and J ends, which lost 5 bases and 3 bases, there was a span of 17 bases. The CDR3 sequence: CASSKDRFVDNQPQHF. The CDR3 DNA reads as TGTGCCAGCTCAAAAGACAGGTTCGTAGACAATCAGCCCCAGCATTTT. Full variable domain (rest looked up from reference TRBV18 and TRBJ1-5): NAGVMQNPRHLVRRRGQEARLRCSPMKGHSHVYWYRQLPEEGLKFMVYLQKENIIDESGMPKERFSAEFPKEGPSILRIQQVVRGDSAAYFCASSKDRFVDNQPQHFGDGTRLSIL.

The chain employs TRBV2 and TRBJ2-1, with D maybe TRBD1 (5 bases). The CDR3 contains 18 residues. Deletions cut 6 bases from V and 0 bases from J, with 21 bases between. Germline CDR1 is SNHLY and CDR2 is FYNNEI. CDR3 sequence reads: CASRNLNVRQSSYNEQFF. In DNA form, the CDR3 reads TGTGCCAGCAGAAATCTAAATGTTCGACAGAGCTCCTACAATGAGCAGTTCTTC.

This clonotype has at least ten counts. V and J are TRBV20-1 and TRBJ2-7; maybe TRBD2 (6 bases). CDR3 size: 14 residues. Trimming removed 7 bases from V and 0 bases from J, with 16 bases in between. Germline-derived CDR1 and CDR2 are DFQATT and SNEGSKA (reference sequence). The CDR3 protein is CSVPPGLYSYEQYF. CDR3 bases: TGCAGTGTCCCGCCGGGACTGTACTCCTACGAGCAGTACTTC.

This clonotype is a singleton in its sample. This sequence joins TRBV9 and TRBJ2-7; D remains ambiguous. Trimming took off 4 bases at V and 7 bases at J, with 12 bases between the two ends. CDR1 is SGDLS, CDR2 YYNGEE, per germline. The CDR3 is made up of 12 amino acids. In nucleotides, the CDR3 is TGTGCCAGCAGCCCGCATGAAGGGGAGCAGTACTTC. Its translation: CASSPHEGEQYF.

This clonotype has more than one count but fewer than ten. The chain couples TRBV7-2 to TRBJ1-1; D ambiguous. Trimming removed 5 bases from V and 3 bases from J, with 7 bases in between. Looked up from germline, CDR1 is SGHTA and CDR2 is FQGNSA. The CDR3 sequence is 12 residues long. The chain's CDR3 is CASSVRDTEAFF. CDR3 DNA: TGTGCCAGCAGCGTACGGGACACTGAAGCTTTCTTT.

This chain joins TRBV11-2 and TRBJ2-3; D tentatively fits TRBD1 or TRBD2 (5 bases each). Trimming left V 5 bases short and J 2 bases short, with 17 bases between. The CDR3 length is 16 residues. Germline assignment: CDR1 SGHAT and CDR2 FQNNGV. The DNA of the CDR3 is TGTGCCAGCAGCCTCGATGGGGGTCTCCCCACAGATACGCAGTATTTT. Its protein is CASSLDGGLPTDTQYF.

This clonotype was seen a handful of times. J is TRBJ2-7 and V is TRBV6-5; 9 nucleotides match TRBD1. This CDR3 is built from 13 residues. The germline CDR1 and CDR2 sequences are MNHEY and SVGAGI. With 5 bases clipped from V and 4 bases from J, the junction kept 3 bases outside the gene matches. The chain's CDR3 is CASSRDREYEQYF. As DNA, the CDR3 is TGTGCCAGCAGTCGGGACAGGGAATACGAGCAGTACTTC.

This clonotype occurred many times. The DNA of the CDR3 is TGCGCCAGCAGCTTGGTGGTGAACACTGAAGCTTTCTTT. Its translation is CASSLVVNTEAFF. J is TRBJ1-1 and V is TRBV5-1, with unresolved D. The V gene lost 0 bases and the J gene lost 0 bases, with 3 bases spanning the gap. The CDR3 length is 13 residues. Per germline, CDR1 SGHRS and CDR2 YFSETQ.

This clonotype has more than one count but fewer than ten. V usage is TRBV19 and J usage is TRBJ2-7; D is unclear. The CDR3 totals 11 residues. Germline lookup yields CDR1 LNHDA and CDR2 SQIVND (reference sequence). V dropped 4 bases and J dropped 4 bases, with 5 bases sitting between them. The CDR3 bases are TGTGCCAGTAGTACTCAGTACGAGCAGTACTTC. It yields the protein CASSTQYEQYF.

This clonotype was seen repeatedly, ten times or more. The chain couples TRBV6-1 to TRBJ2-3, with D tentatively TRBD1 (6 bases). This CDR3 comprises 15 residues. Trimming took 7 bases from V and 0 from J, leaving 14 bases between them. Germline V gene sequence: CDR1 MNHNS, CDR2 SASEGT. CDR3 sequence reads: CASTQTGPSTDTQYF. The CDR3 coding sequence is TGTGCCAGCACCCAGACAGGCCCTAGCACAGATACGCAGTATTTT.

This clonotype showed up many times. The V call is TRBV6-2 or TRBV6-3, the J call TRBJ2-7; D ambiguous. Per the germline V gene, CDR1 is MNHEY and CDR2 is SVGEGT. The V and J ends lost 5 bases and 0 bases respectively, with 2 bases between them. The CDR3 sequence is 11 residues long. The CDR3 spells CASSVSYEQYF. Written as DNA, the CDR3 is TGTGCCAGCAGTGTCTCCTACGAGCAGTACTTC.